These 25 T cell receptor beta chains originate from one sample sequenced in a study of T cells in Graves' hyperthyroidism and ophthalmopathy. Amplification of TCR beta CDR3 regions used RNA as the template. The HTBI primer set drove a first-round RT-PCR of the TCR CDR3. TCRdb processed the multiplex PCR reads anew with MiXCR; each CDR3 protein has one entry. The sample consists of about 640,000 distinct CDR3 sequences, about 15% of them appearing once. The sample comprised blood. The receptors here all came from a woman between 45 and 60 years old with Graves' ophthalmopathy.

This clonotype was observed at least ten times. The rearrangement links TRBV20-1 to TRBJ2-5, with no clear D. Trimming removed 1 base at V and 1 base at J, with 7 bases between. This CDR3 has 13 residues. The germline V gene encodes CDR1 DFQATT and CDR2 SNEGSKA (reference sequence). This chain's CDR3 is CSARGLIQETQYF. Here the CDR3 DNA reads TGCAGTGCTAGAGGACTCATCCAAGAGACCCAGTACTTC.

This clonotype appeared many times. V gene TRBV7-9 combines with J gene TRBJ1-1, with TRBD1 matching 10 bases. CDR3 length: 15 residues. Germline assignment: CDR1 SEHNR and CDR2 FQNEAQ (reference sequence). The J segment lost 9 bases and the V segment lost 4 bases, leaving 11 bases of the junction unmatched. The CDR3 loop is CASSSPLRTGGKAFF. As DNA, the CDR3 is TGTGCCAGCAGCTCCCCTTTGAGGACAGGGGGGAAAGCTTTCTTT. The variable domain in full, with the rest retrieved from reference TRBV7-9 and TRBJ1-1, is DTGVSQNPRHKITKRGQNVTFRCDPISEHNRLYWYRQTLGQGPEFLTYFQNEAQLEKSRLLSDRFSAERPKGSFSTLEIQRTEQGDSAMYLCASSSPLRTGGKAFFGQGTRLTVV.

CDR3 loop: CASSEAPGGNTEAFF. Here the CDR3 DNA reads TGTGCCAGCAGTGAAGCGCCAGGGGGGAACACTGAAGCTTTCTTT. The chain has TRBV6-1 and TRBJ1-1; 7 bases fit TRBD1. The CDR3 extends over 15 amino acids. Losses at the gene ends were 0 bases for V and 1 base for J; bases not matched to a gene: 2. Looked up from germline, CDR1 is MNHNS and CDR2 is SASEGT.

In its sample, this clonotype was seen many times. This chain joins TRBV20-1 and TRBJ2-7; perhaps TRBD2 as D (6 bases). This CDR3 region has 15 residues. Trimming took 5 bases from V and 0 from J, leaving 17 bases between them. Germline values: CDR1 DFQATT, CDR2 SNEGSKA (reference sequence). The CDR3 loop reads CSASGGLRSSYEQYF. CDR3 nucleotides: TGCAGTGCTTCCGGGGGACTGAGGAGCTCCTACGAGCAGTACTTC.

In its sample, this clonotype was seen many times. The CDR3 here is CSARAVAFEETQYF. CDR3 nucleotide sequence: TGCAGTGCTAGAGCGGTAGCGTTCGAAGAGACCCAGTACTTC. J is TRBJ2-5 and V is TRBV20-1; the D gene is possibly TRBD2 (5 bases). Germline CDR1 is DFQATT and CDR2 is SNEGSKA (reference sequence). There are 14 residues in the CDR3. V gave up 1 base and J gave up 3 bases, with 12 bases separating them.

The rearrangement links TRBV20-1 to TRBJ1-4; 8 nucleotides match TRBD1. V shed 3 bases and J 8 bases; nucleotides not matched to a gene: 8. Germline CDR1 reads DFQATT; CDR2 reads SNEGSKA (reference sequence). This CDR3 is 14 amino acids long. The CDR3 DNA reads TGCAGTGCTAGGCGCCCGACAGGGGACGAAAAACTGTTTTTT. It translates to CSARRPTGDEKLFF.

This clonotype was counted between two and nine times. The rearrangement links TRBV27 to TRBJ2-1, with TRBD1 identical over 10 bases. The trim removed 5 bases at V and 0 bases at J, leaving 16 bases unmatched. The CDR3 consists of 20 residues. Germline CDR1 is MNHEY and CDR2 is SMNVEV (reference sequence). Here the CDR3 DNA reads TGTGCCAGCAGTACCCGGGACAGGGGTAGCGGGAAGGCCTCCTACAATGAGCAGTTCTTC. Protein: CASSTRDRGSGKASYNEQFF.

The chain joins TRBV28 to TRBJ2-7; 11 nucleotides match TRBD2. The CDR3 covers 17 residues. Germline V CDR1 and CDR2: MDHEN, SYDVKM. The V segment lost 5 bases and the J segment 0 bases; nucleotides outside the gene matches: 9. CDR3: CASSLLSGRANSYEQYF. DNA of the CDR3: TGTGCCAGCAGTCTCCTTAGCGGGAGGGCCAACTCCTACGAGCAGTACTTC. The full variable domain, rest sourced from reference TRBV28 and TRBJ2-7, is DVKVTQSSRYLVKRTGEKVFLECVQDMDHENMFWYRQDPGLGLRLIYFSYDVKMKEKGDIPEGYSVSREKKERFSLILESASTNQTSMYLCASSLLSGRANSYEQYFGPGTRLTVT.

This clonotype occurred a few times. CDR3: CATSDSTGGKETQYF. The CDR3 bases are TGTGCCACCAGTGACTCGACAGGGGGCAAAGAGACCCAGTACTTC. The J gene is TRBJ2-5, the V gene TRBV24-1, with 10 bases identical to TRBD1. Germline V gives CDR1 KGHDR, CDR2 SFDVKD. Trimming removed 4 bases from V and 3 bases from J; junction bases left unmatched: 4. CDR3 length: 15 residues.

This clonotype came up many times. This CDR3 reads CASRDPRDSTYEQYF. In DNA, the CDR3 is TGTGCCAGCAGAGACCCCCGGGACAGCACCTACGAGCAGTACTTC. The genes are TRBV6-2 or TRBV6-3 and TRBJ2-7; 7 nucleotides align to TRBD1. Germline CDR1 MNHEY, CDR2 SVGEGT. The junction had 10 bases not matched to a gene; V was cut back by 6 bases and J by 2 bases. This CDR3 has 15 residues.

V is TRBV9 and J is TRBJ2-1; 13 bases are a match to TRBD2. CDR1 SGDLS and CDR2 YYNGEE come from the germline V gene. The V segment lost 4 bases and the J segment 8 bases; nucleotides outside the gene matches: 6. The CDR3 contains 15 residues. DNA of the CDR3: TGTGCCAGCAGCCCAGGACTAGCGGGAGTCCATGAGCAGTTCTTC. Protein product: CASSPGLAGVHEQFF.

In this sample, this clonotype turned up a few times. CDR3 loop: CASSLDGAPETQYF. The CDR3 DNA sequence: TGTGCCAGCAGCTTAGATGGGGCCCCAGAGACCCAGTACTTC. The chain combines TRBV11-3 with TRBJ2-5; D may be TRBD1 (5 bases). Between the trimmed V and J ends, which lost 0 bases and 4 bases, there was a span of 9 bases. The length of the CDR3 is 14 residues. CDR1 SGHNT and CDR2 YENEEA come from the germline V gene.

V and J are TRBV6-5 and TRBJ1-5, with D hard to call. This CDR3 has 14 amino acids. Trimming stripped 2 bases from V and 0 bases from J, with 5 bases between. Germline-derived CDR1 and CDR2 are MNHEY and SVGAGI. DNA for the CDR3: TGTGCCAGCAGTTACGTCGGTAGCAATCAGCCCCAGCATTTT. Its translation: CASSYVGSNQPQHF.

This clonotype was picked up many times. Written as DNA, the CDR3 is TGTGCCAGCAGTCCCTATCGGGGACGTGGGGAATTCTCGGGCTACACCTTC. Encoded protein: CASSPYRGRGEFSGYTF. This chain links TRBV28 with TRBJ1-2; D perhaps matches TRBD1 (5 bases). CDR1 and CDR2 from the germline V gene are MDHEN and SYDVKM. This CDR3 contains 17 residues. V was clipped by 5 bases and J by 8 bases, with 27 bases between them.

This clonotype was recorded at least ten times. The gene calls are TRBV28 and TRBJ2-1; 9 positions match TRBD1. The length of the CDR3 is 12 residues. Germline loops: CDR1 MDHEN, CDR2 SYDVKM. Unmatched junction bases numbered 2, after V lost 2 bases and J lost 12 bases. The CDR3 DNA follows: TGTGCCAGCAGTTTAGACAGGGGGTGGCAGTTCTTC. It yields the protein CASSLDRGWQFF.

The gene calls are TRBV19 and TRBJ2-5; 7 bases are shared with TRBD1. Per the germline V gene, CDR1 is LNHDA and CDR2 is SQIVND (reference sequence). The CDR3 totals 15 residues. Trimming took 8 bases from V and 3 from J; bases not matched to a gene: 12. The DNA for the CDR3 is TGTGCCAGTGGACGACAGGGAATTAGAGAAGAGACCCAGTACTTC. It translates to CASGRQGIREETQYF.

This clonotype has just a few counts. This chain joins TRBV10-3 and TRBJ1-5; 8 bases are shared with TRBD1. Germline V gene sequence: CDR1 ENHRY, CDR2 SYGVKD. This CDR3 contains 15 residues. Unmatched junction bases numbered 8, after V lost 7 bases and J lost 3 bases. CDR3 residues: CAITIRQGFNQPQHF. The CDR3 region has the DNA TGTGCCATCACCATCCGACAGGGGTTCAATCAGCCCCAGCATTTT.

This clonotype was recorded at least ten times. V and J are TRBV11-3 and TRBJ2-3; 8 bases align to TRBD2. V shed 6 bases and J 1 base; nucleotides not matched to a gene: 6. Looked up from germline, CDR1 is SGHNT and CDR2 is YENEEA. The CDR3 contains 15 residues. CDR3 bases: TGTGCCAGCAGTCAAGCCGGGAGGGGCACAGATACGCAGTATTTT. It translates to CASSQAGRGTDTQYF.

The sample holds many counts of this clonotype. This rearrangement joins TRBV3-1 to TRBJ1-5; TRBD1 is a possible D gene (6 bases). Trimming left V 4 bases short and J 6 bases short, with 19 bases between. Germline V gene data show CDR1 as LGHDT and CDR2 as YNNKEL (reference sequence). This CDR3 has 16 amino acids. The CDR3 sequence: CASSRGSRGAGQPQHF. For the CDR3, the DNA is TGTGCCAGCAGCCGAGGGAGTCGGGGGGCTGGTCAGCCCCAGCATTTT.

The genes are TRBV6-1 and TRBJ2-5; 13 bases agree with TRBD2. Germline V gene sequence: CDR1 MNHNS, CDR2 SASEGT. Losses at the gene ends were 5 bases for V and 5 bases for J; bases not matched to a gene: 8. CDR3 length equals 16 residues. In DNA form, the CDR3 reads TGTGCCAGCAGTTTTGGACTAGCGGGAGTTGGGGAGACCCAGTACTTC. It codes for CASSFGLAGVGETQYF.

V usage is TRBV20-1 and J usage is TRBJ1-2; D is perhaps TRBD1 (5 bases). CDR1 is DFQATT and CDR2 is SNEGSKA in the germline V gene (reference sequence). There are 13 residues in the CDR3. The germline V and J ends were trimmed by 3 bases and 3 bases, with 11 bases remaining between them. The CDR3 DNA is TGCAGTGCTAGGAGGGGAGAGGACTATGGCTACACCTTC. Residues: CSARRGEDYGYTF.

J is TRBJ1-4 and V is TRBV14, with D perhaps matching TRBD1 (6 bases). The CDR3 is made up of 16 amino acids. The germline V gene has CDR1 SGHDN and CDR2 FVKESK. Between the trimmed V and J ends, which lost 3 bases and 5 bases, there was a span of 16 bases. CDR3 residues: CASSHTKWGGNEKLFF. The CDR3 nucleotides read TGTGCCAGCAGCCATACAAAGTGGGGGGGCAATGAAAAACTGTTTTTT.

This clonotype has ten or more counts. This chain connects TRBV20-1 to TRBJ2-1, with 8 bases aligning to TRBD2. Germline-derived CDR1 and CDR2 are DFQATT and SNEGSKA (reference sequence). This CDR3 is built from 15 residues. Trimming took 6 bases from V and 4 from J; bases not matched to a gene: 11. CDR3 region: CSATKTSGGYNEQFF. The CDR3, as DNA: TGCAGTGCCACTAAAACTAGCGGAGGGTACAATGAGCAGTTCTTC.

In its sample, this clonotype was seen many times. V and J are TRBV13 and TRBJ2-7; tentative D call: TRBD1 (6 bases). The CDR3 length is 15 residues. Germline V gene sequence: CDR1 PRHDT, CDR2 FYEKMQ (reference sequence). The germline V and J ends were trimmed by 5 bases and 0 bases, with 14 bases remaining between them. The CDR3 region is CASSIFDRPSYEQYF. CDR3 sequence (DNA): TGTGCCAGCAGCATCTTCGACAGGCCCTCCTACGAGCAGTACTTC.

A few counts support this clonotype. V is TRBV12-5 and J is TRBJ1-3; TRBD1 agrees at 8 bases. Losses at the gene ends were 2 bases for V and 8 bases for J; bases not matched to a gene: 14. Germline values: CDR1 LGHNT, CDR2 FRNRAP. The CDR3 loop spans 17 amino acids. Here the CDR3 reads CASGLQKAGTGRYTIYF. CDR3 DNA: TGTGCTAGTGGTTTGCAAAAAGCCGGGACAGGCCGATACACCATATATTTT.